The rows below give T cell receptor beta chains drawn from one sample of a study of T cells in Graves' hyperthyroidism and ophthalmopathy. Each CDR3 protein gets one entry after TCRdb re-called the multiplex PCR reads with MiXCR. The sample lists over 350,000 distinct CDR3 sequences, roughly 14% occurring once. The sample consisted of blood. Every receptor here comes from a man between 18 and 35 years old with Graves' ophthalmopathy. Both conserved end residues are part of each CDR3. D genes are given only for firm matches. The size entry is marked missing in some rows and otherwise reads once, few, many or a size class.

d_call: -; clone_size: many; j_call: TRBJ1-2; v_call: TRBV12-3/TRBV12-4; cdr3_aa: CASRRGNPPYGYTF; cdr3_nt: TGTGCCAGCAGGAGGGGCAACCCCCCGTATGGCTACACCTTC
d_call: -; clone_size: many; j_call: TRBJ2-5; v_call: TRBV5-6; cdr3_aa: CASSSLDPSLEEETQYF; cdr3_nt: TGTGCCAGCAGCTCCCTGGACCCGAGCTTGGAGGAGGAGACCCAGTACTTC
d_call: -; clone_size: many; j_call: TRBJ1-5; v_call: TRBV5-6; cdr3_aa: CASSLDRHSNQPQHF; cdr3_nt: TGTGCCAGCAGCTTGGACAGACATAGCAATCAGCCCCAGCATTTT
d_call: TRBD2; clone_size: many; j_call: TRBJ2-3; v_call: TRBV6-1; cdr3_aa: CASSPSGSVSTDTQYF; cdr3_nt: TGTGCCAGCAGTCCTAGCGGGAGTGTGAGCACAGATACGCAGTATTTT
d_call: TRBD1; clone_size: -; j_call: TRBJ2-7; v_call: TRBV12-5; cdr3_aa: CASGLIQGASYEQYF; cdr3_nt: TGTGCTAGTGGTTTGATACAGGGGGCATCCTACGAGCAGTACTTC
d_call: -; clone_size: -; j_call: TRBJ2-5; v_call: TRBV20-1; cdr3_aa: CSAQRTVQETQYF; cdr3_nt: TGCAGTGCTCAACGGACAGTACAAGAGACCCAGTACTTC
d_call: TRBD2; clone_size: many; j_call: TRBJ2-5; v_call: TRBV5-1; cdr3_aa: CASSLEGLAVETQYF; cdr3_nt: TGCGCCAGCAGCTTGGAGGGACTAGCGGTGGAGACCCAGTACTTC
d_call: -; clone_size: many; j_call: TRBJ2-3; v_call: TRBV2; cdr3_aa: CASSAPGEFPDTQYF; cdr3_nt: TGTGCCAGCAGTGCCCCCGGGGAATTCCCAGATACGCAGTATTTT
d_call: TRBD1; clone_size: many; j_call: TRBJ1-1; v_call: TRBV2; cdr3_aa: CASGRGTLRTEAFF; cdr3_nt: TGTGCCAGCGGCAGGGGGACCCTGAGAACTGAAGCTTTCTTT
d_call: -; clone_size: many; j_call: TRBJ2-3; v_call: TRBV2; cdr3_aa: CASKYSTDTQYF; cdr3_nt: TGTGCCAGCAAATATAGCACAGATACGCAGTATTTT
d_call: TRBD1; clone_size: few; j_call: TRBJ2-2; v_call: TRBV5-1; cdr3_aa: CASSWDRDTGELFF; cdr3_nt: TGCGCCAGCAGCTGGGACAGAGACACCGGGGAGCTGTTTTTT
d_call: TRBD2; clone_size: many; j_call: TRBJ2-5; v_call: TRBV3-1; cdr3_aa: CASSQGPGLAQGTQYF; cdr3_nt: TGTGCCAGCAGCCAAGGCCCGGGACTAGCGCAAGGGACCCAGTACTTC
d_call: -; clone_size: few; j_call: TRBJ2-2; v_call: TRBV2; cdr3_aa: CASSLRGLTGELFF; cdr3_nt: TGTGCCAGCAGCCTAAGGGGGTTAACCGGGGAGCTGTTTTTT
d_call: -; clone_size: -; j_call: TRBJ1-1; v_call: TRBV28; cdr3_aa: CASSSRAGTMNTEAFF; cdr3_nt: TGTGCCAGCAGTTCGCGGGCAGGGACCATGAACACTGAAGCTTTCTTT
d_call: -; clone_size: few; j_call: TRBJ1-3; v_call: TRBV6-8; cdr3_aa: CASSAGPQYLYSGNTIYF; cdr3_nt: TGTGCCAGCAGTGCAGGACCCCAATACCTCTACTCTGGAAACACCATATATTTT
d_call: -; clone_size: many; j_call: TRBJ1-1; v_call: TRBV11-2; cdr3_aa: CASSLGQEGSEAFF; cdr3_nt: TGTGCCAGCAGCTTAGGACAGGAGGGTTCCGAAGCTTTCTTT
d_call: TRBD2; clone_size: -; j_call: TRBJ2-5; v_call: TRBV12-3/TRBV12-4; cdr3_aa: CASSWTSGQKETQYF; cdr3_nt: TGTGCCAGCAGCTGGACTAGCGGGCAGAAAGAGACCCAGTACTTC
d_call: TRBD1; clone_size: -; j_call: TRBJ2-5; v_call: TRBV12-5; cdr3_aa: CASRGTAQETQYF; cdr3_nt: TGTGCTAGTAGAGGGACAGCTCAAGAGACCCAGTACTTC
d_call: TRBD2; clone_size: many; j_call: TRBJ2-7; v_call: TRBV6-5; cdr3_aa: CASSYSSGGYEQYF; cdr3_nt: TGTGCCAGCAGTTACTCGAGCGGGGGGTACGAGCAGTACTTC
d_call: TRBD2; clone_size: many; j_call: TRBJ2-7; v_call: TRBV12-3/TRBV12-4; cdr3_aa: CASSFNSGRAGEQYF; cdr3_nt: TGTGCCAGCAGTTTTAATAGCGGGAGGGCCGGCGAGCAGTACTTC
d_call: TRBD1; clone_size: many; j_call: TRBJ1-3; v_call: TRBV7-2; cdr3_aa: CASSDRVANTIYF; cdr3_nt: TGTGCCAGCAGCGACAGGGTGGCGAACACCATATATTTT
d_call: -; clone_size: many; j_call: TRBJ2-5; v_call: TRBV6-1; cdr3_aa: CASSPQYQETQYF; cdr3_nt: TGTGCCAGCAGTCCCCAGTACCAAGAGACCCAGTACTTC
d_call: -; clone_size: many; j_call: TRBJ2-5; v_call: TRBV9; cdr3_aa: CASSPTTNQETQYF; cdr3_nt: TGTGCCAGCAGCCCGACGACAAACCAAGAGACCCAGTACTTC
d_call: -; clone_size: many; j_call: TRBJ1-1; v_call: TRBV6-5; cdr3_aa: CASSYSSSQGVTEAFF; cdr3_nt: TGTGCCAGCAGTTACTCGAGTAGCCAAGGGGTCACTGAAGCTTTCTTT
d_call: TRBD1; clone_size: many; j_call: TRBJ1-2; v_call: TRBV6-1; cdr3_aa: CASSDTGGVYGYTF; cdr3_nt: TGTGCCAGCAGTGACACAGGGGGAGTCTATGGCTACACCTTC
d_call: TRBD2; clone_size: many; j_call: TRBJ2-2; v_call: TRBV5-1; cdr3_aa: CASSLGLAGAGELFF; cdr3_nt: TGTGCCAGCAGCTTAGGGCTAGCGGGAGCCGGGGAGCTGTTTTTT
d_call: -; clone_size: -; j_call: TRBJ1-4; v_call: TRBV5-6; cdr3_aa: CASSQGSEKLFF; cdr3_nt: TGTGCCAGCAGCCAGGGGAGTGAAAAACTGTTTTTT
d_call: -; clone_size: few; j_call: TRBJ2-1; v_call: TRBV20-1; cdr3_aa: CSARTQALNLYNEQFF; cdr3_nt: TGCAGTGCTAGGACCCAGGCCCTAAACCTCTACAATGAGCAGTTCTTC
d_call: TRBD2; clone_size: many; j_call: TRBJ2-3; v_call: TRBV7-2; cdr3_aa: CASSLSGGLDTQYF; cdr3_nt: TGTGCCAGCAGCCTTAGCGGGGGGTTAGATACGCAGTATTTT
d_call: -; clone_size: -; j_call: TRBJ1-5; v_call: TRBV18; cdr3_aa: CASSPPDANQPQHF; cdr3_nt: TGTGCCAGCTCACCACCGGATGCAAATCAGCCCCAGCATTTT
d_call: -; clone_size: -; j_call: TRBJ2-2; v_call: TRBV20-1; cdr3_aa: CSARRLTGNTGELFF; cdr3_nt: TGCAGTGCTAGAAGGTTAACCGGTAACACCGGGGAGCTGTTTTTT